This T cell receptor (beta chain) is from a study of identical twins. A universal primer site arose from template switching, and cDNA bore unique molecular identifiers. TCRdb ran MiXCR on the 5' RACE reads and lists one entry per CDR3 protein. The repertoire consists of 400,000 to 500,000 distinct CDR3 sequences, with about 18% occurring once and the leading ten covering 12%. With respect to this clonotype: Its antigen is as yet unknown.

The CDR3 runs to 15 residues. Trimming took 4 bases from V and 0 from J, leaving 10 bases between them. Germline V CDR1 and CDR2: MNHNS, SASEGT. Findings and caveats of the study: Twins showed weaker excess sharing in their beta out-of-frame sequences.

The chain employs TRBV6-1 and TRBJ1-3; D is uncertain. The TCR originated in a man over 45 in good health. Sequencing was performed on naive T cells sorted from blood. The CDR3 nucleotides are TGTGCCAGCAGTGGATGGACGGCCTCTGGAAACACCATATATTTT. Its protein is CASSGWTASGNTIYF.